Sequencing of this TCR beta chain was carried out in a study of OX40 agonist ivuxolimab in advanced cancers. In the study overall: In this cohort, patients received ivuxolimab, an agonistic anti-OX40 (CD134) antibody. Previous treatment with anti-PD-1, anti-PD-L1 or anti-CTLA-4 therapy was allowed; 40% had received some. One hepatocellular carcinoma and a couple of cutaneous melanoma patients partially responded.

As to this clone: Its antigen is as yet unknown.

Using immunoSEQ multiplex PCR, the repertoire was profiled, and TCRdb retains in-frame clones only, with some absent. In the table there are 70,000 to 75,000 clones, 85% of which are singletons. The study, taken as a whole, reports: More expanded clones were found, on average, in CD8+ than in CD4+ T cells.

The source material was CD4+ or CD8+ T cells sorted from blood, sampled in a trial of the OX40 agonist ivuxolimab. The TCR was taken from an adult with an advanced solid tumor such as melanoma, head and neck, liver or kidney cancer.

In nucleotides, the CDR3 is TGTGCCAGCAGCTTCGACGGGGAGTACAATGAGCAGTTCTTC. Encoded protein: CASSFDGEYNEQFF. This chain uses TRBV11-3 with TRBJ2-1, with D possibly TRBD2 on 5 matching bases. V lost 3 bases to trimming and J lost 4 bases, with 10 bases between them. Germline V gene data show CDR1 as SGHNT and CDR2 as YENEEA. CDR3 length: 14 amino acids.